One and the same sample provided the 8 T cell receptor beta chains below, sequenced in a study of vaccination and CD4 T cells after COVID-19. Oncomine TCR Beta short-read sequencing was applied to DNA from cultured CD4+ T cells. A single record per CDR3 protein comes from TCRdb applying MiXCR to the PCR reads. The sample contains 9,500 to 15,000 distinct CDR3 sequences, roughly half of which appear only once. Their specific antigens are unknown. Treatment defined: approximately 10-day PBMC culture with coronavirus spike peptide pools or control peptides (ViraFEST assay). Sample: cultured CD4+ T cells from blood, taken after SARS-CoV-2 vaccination. These receptors were taken from a human donor with COVID-19.

V and J are TRBV2 and TRBJ2-5, with 10 bases fitting TRBD2. CDR1 and CDR2 from the germline V gene are SNHLY and FYNNEI. The V segment lost 6 bases and the J segment 7 bases; nucleotides outside the gene matches: 11. The CDR3 covers 15 residues. In DNA form, the CDR3 reads TGTGCCAGCAGCAACCTAGCGGGGGCCGCCGCGACCCAGTACTTC. Amino acid sequence: CASSNLAGAAATQYF.

This clonotype showed up just once. An end of the junction does not agree with germline; a read error may underlie this. The chain joins TRBV11-3 to TRBJ1-6; D possibly corresponds to TRBD1 (6 bases). The CDR3 runs to 17 residues. Per germline, CDR1 SGHNT and CDR2 YENEEA. This CDR3 reads CASSLVQGSSYNSLLHF. CDR3 DNA sequence: TGTGCCAGCAGCTTAGTCCAGGGGAGCTCCTATAATTCACTCCTCCACTTT.

This clonotype was counted between two and nine times. The chain recombines TRBV28 with TRBJ1-2; a possible D gene is TRBD1 (6 bases). The ends were cut back, 7 bases at V and 5 bases at J, with 17 bases in the middle. The CDR3 is 14 residues long. The germline CDR1 and CDR2 sequences are MDHEN and SYDVKM. The CDR3 DNA reads as TGTGCCAGCAACGTTGAAGGGGGGTTGTATGGCTACACCTTC. Protein product: CASNVEGGLYGYTF.

The V call is TRBV7-2, the J call TRBJ2-2, with 9 bases fitting TRBD1. Losses at the gene ends were 8 bases for V and 7 bases for J; bases not matched to a gene: 17. Looked up from germline, CDR1 is SGHTA and CDR2 is FQGNSA. The CDR3 runs 17 residues. CDR3: CASGLKPGTGIGGELFF. The CDR3 DNA follows: TGTGCCAGCGGATTAAAACCCGGGACAGGGATCGGCGGGGAGCTGTTTTTT.

This chain connects TRBV11-3 to TRBJ2-2; a possible D gene is TRBD2 (5 bases). This CDR3 is built from 17 residues. The germline V gene has CDR1 SGHNT and CDR2 YENEEA. V shed 5 bases and J shed 0 bases, with 16 bases lying between them. The CDR3 spells CASSRSSGFANTGELFF. The CDR3 DNA reads as TGTGCCAGCAGCAGAAGCAGCGGTTTCGCGAACACCGGGGAGCTGTTTTTT.

The gene calls are TRBV7-2 and TRBJ1-1; 8 bases map to TRBD1. Losses at the gene ends were 1 base for V and 6 bases for J; bases not matched to a gene: 4. CDR3 length equals 14 residues. The germline V gene encodes CDR1 SGHTA and CDR2 FQGNSA. In nucleotides, the CDR3 is TGTGCCAGCAGCTTAGGGCCGGACAGGGCTGAAGCTTTCTTT. Translation: CASSLGPDRAEAFF.

The chain employs TRBV20-1 and TRBJ2-2; 8 bases agree with TRBD2. The CDR3 is made up of 14 amino acids. CDR1 is DFQATT and CDR2 is SNEGSKA in the germline V gene (reference sequence). Germline trimming cut 5 bases from V and 5 bases from J; bases unmatched to any gene: 7. The CDR3 here is CSAPLAGRTGELFF. The CDR3 DNA sequence: TGCAGTGCTCCATTAGCGGGGAGAACCGGGGAGCTGTTTTTT.

This clonotype appeared a few times. The V gene is TRBV11-3, the J gene TRBJ1-2; no clear D gene. Trimming pared 5 bases from V and 5 bases from J, leaving 12 bases between. CDR3 length equals 13 residues. Germline values: CDR1 SGHNT, CDR2 YENEEA. In DNA, the CDR3 is TGTGCCAGCAGCCCGGGAGAGCTTTATGGCTACACCTTC. This sequence encodes CASSPGELYGYTF.